Included here is one TCR beta chain sequence, with context. Its antigen is as yet unknown. RNA transcripts provided the source from which TCR beta CDR3 regions were amplified. First-round RT-PCR of the TCR CDR3 relied on the HTBI primer set. TCRdb passed the multiplex PCR reads through MiXCR, listing each CDR3 protein once. The repertoire has some 420,000 distinct CDR3 sequences, roughly an eighth of them found once; the top ten carry 5% to 6.5%. The data stem from a study of T cells in Graves' hyperthyroidism and ophthalmopathy. Germline CDR1 LNHDA, CDR2 SQIVND (reference sequence). The CDR3 runs 15 residues. V shed 3 bases, J shed 1 base, and the junction held 1 base outside the gene matches. Regarding the study as a whole: Ophthalmopathy was model-predicted a median about 6 months pre-onset. Also found in blood were most expanded thyroid clonotypes above 0.001.

For the diagnoses, clinical symptoms, serum thyroxine and TRAb, thyroid ultrasound and orbital computed tomography were used. V and J are TRBV19 and TRBJ2-2; 8 nucleotides agree with TRBD2. Material: blood. This TCR derives from a woman between 18 and 29 years old with Graves' hyperthyroidism. CDR3 loop: CASSILAGNTGELFF. The CDR3 nucleotides read TGTGCCAGTAGTATCCTAGCGGGGAACACCGGGGAGCTGTTTTTT.